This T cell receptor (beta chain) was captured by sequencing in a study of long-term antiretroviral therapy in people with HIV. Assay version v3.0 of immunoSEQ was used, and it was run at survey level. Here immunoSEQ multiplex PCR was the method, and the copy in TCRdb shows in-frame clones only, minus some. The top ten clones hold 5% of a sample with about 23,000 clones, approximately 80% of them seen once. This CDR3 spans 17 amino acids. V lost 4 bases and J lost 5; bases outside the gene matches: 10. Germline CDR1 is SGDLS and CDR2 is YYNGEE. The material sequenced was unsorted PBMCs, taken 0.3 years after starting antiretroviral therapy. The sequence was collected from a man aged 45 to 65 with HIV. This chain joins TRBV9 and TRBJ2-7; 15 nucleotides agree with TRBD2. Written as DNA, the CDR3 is TGTGCCAGCAGCCCCCTAGGGACTAGCGGGAGGTCGGACGAGCAGTACTTC. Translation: CASSPLGTSGRSDEQYF.